The 21 T cell receptor beta chains below were found in one sample sequenced in a study of blood T cell repertoires in COVID-19. Clones were sequenced by immunoSEQ multiplex PCR, and TCRdb holds only the in-frame ones, with some missing. Counted here are approximately 250,000 clones, around nine tenths occurring once; the ten biggest clones make up roughly 8%. Sequencing was carried out using peripheral blood. These receptors all come from a man in his forties with active or convalescent COVID-19.

The chain joins TRBV7-6 to TRBJ2-2; D possibly corresponds to TRBD1 (5 bases). V lost 11 bases and J 7 bases, leaving 20 bases between the germline ends. The V gene's germline CDR1 is SGHVS and CDR2 FNYEAQ. The CDR3 runs 14 residues. CDR3 DNA: TGTGCCTGGGGCCCTCGGACATCTTACGGGGAGCTGTTTTTT. It specifies CAWGPRTSYGELFF.

The chain uses TRBV28 and TRBJ2-2; TRBD1 matches 9 bases. J gave up 6 bases and V 5 bases, and 16 bases lay outside the gene matches. CDR3 length: 18 residues. From germline, CDR1 is MDHEN and CDR2 SYDVKM. In DNA, the CDR3 is TGTGCCAGCAGTCTTTTTATCCCGGGACAGGGATTATCCGGGGAGCTGTTTTTT. It yields the protein CASSLFIPGQGLSGELFF.

This clone showed up just once. This sample also contains other DNA sequences that code for the same CDR3. The J gene is TRBJ1-5, the V gene TRBV6-5; 7 bases fit TRBD1. With 7 bases clipped from V and 2 bases from J, the junction kept 2 bases outside the gene matches. The CDR3 is made up of 13 amino acids. The germline CDR1 and CDR2 sequences are MNHEY and SVGAGI. CDR3 amino acids: CASTTGGNQPQHF. In nucleotides, the CDR3 is TGTGCCAGCACTACAGGGGGCAATCAGCCCCAGCATTTT.

The J gene is TRBJ2-7, the V gene TRBV27; D is possibly TRBD1 (6 bases). CDR1 is MNHEY, CDR2 SMNVEV, per germline (reference sequence). V lost 2 bases and J 0 bases, leaving 8 bases between the germline ends. The CDR3 spans 14 residues. The CDR3 region is CASSLTQGSYEQYF. CDR3 coding DNA: TGTGCCAGCAGTTTAACACAGGGCTCCTACGAGCAGTACTTC.

This clone came up a few times. This rearrangement joins TRBV19 to TRBJ2-2; 13 nucleotides agree with TRBD2. J gave up 14 bases and V 4 bases, and 13 bases lay outside the gene matches. The V gene's germline CDR1 is LNHDA and CDR2 SQIVND (reference sequence). The CDR3 has 16 residues. CDR3 amino acids: CASSTRTSGGLSPLFF. The CDR3 nucleotides read TGTGCCAGTAGTACCCGGACTAGCGGGGGTCTGTCCCCACTGTTTTTT.

The count of this clone is one. This sequence joins TRBV6-5 and TRBJ2-3; D might be TRBD1 (6 bases). The V gene's germline CDR1 is MNHEY and CDR2 SVGAGI. V dropped 5 bases and J dropped 0 bases, with 12 bases sitting between them. The length of the CDR3 is 15 residues. The CDR3 nucleotides read TGTGCCAGCAGTCGCACAGGGTCCAGCACAGATACGCAGTATTTT. Protein: CASSRTGSSTDTQYF.

The chain has TRBV7-8 and TRBJ2-7; D remains ambiguous. V shed 5 bases and J shed 7 bases, with 9 bases lying between them. The CDR3 length is 11 residues. Germline V gene lookup returns CDR1 SGHVS and CDR2 FQNEAQ. The CDR3: CASSRLREQYF. The CDR3 DNA follows: TGTGCCAGCAGCCGACTGAGGGAGCAGTACTTC.

The V gene is TRBV11-2, the J gene TRBJ1-1, with no clear D. There are 14 residues in the CDR3. The germline V and J ends were trimmed by 3 bases and 4 bases, with 12 bases remaining between them. Per germline, CDR1 SGHAT and CDR2 FQNNGV. This chain's CDR3 is CASSFRESGTEAFF. The CDR3 DNA follows: TGTGCCAGCAGCTTCCGGGAGTCTGGCACTGAAGCTTTCTTT.

The V and J genes are TRBV29-1 and TRBJ1-2, with 7 bases aligning to TRBD1. After removal of 7 bases from V and 5 bases from J, the junction contained 7 bases not matched to a gene. The CDR3 is 12 residues long. Germline lookup yields CDR1 SQVTM and CDR2 ANQGSEA. CDR3 sequence: CSGSGQKYGYTF. DNA of the CDR3: TGCAGCGGATCGGGACAGAAATATGGCTACACCTTC.

The chain employs TRBV5-4 and TRBJ2-1, with 9 bases aligning to TRBD2. Trimming at V came to 7 bases and at J to 4 bases, leaving 9 bases not matched to a gene. The CDR3 has 15 amino acids. Germline values: CDR1 SGHNT, CDR2 YYREEE (reference sequence). CDR3 sequence (DNA): TGTGCCAGCGCCGACCCGGGACTAGCTTACAATGAGCAGTTCTTC. As protein: CASADPGLAYNEQFF.

The CDR3 protein is CASSLDRPREQYF. CDR3 sequence (DNA): TGCGCCAGCAGCTTGGATAGGCCTAGGGAGCAGTACTTC. This chain connects TRBV5-1 to TRBJ2-7; D gene uncertain. This CDR3 spans 13 amino acids. Looked up from germline, CDR1 is SGHRS and CDR2 is YFSETQ. Trimming took 0 bases from V and 7 from J, leaving 11 bases between them.

This sequence joins TRBV28 and TRBJ2-7; tentatively, D is TRBD1 (6 bases). CDR1 and CDR2 from the germline V gene are MDHEN and SYDVKM. V was trimmed by 8 bases and J by 0 bases, leaving 11 bases between them. This CDR3 is 13 amino acids long. The CDR3 is CASRLRGSYEQYF. CDR3 DNA sequence: TGTGCCAGCCGACTCAGGGGCTCCTACGAGCAGTACTTC.

This sequence joins TRBV10-3 and TRBJ2-5; D gene ambiguous. Per the germline V gene, CDR1 is ENHRY and CDR2 is SYGVKD. The ends were cut back, 2 bases at V and 1 base at J, with 8 bases in the middle. The CDR3 has 14 residues. The CDR3 DNA reads as TGTGCCATCAGTGAGAGTCCCAGCCAAGAGACCCAGTACTTC. This gives the protein CAISESPSQETQYF.

CDR3 DNA sequence: TGTGCCAGCATAAGCGGGGTTAACAATGAGCAGTTCTTC. The encoded protein is CASISGVNNEQFF. This sequence joins TRBV6-5 and TRBJ2-1, with 7 bases identical to TRBD2. The CDR3 covers 13 residues. Germline CDR1 and CDR2: MNHEY and SVGAGI. With 7 bases clipped from V and 5 bases from J, the junction kept 5 bases outside the gene matches.

The genes are TRBV29-1 and TRBJ2-7; TRBD1 might be the D (5 bases). Germline V CDR1 and CDR2: SQVTM, ANQGSEA. The CDR3 is 11 residues long. CDR3 region: CGAAENYEQYF. The CDR3 coding sequence is TGCGGGGCAGCCGAAAACTACGAGCAGTACTTC.

This clone was seen only a few times. The chain uses TRBV3-1 (or the pseudogene TRBV3-2) and TRBJ1-6, with unresolved D. CDR1 and CDR2 (germline): LGHDT, YNNKEL (reference sequence). Deletions cut 0 bases from V and 8 bases from J, with 8 bases between. CDR3 length: 14 amino acids. CDR3 sequence (DNA): TGTGCCAGCAGCCAAGATTCGGGTTATTCACCCCTCCACTTT. Translation gives CASSQDSGYSPLHF.

The V and J genes are TRBV3-1 (or the pseudogene TRBV3-2) and TRBJ2-7; 7 bases match TRBD1. CDR3 length equals 16 residues. V lost 2 bases and J lost 4; bases outside the gene matches: 11. The germline CDR1 and CDR2 sequences are LGHDT and YNNKEL (reference sequence). The CDR3 bases are TGTGCCAGCAGCCAAAGGGTCGGGACAGCCAAGTACGAGCAGTACTTC. Protein sequence: CASSQRVGTAKYEQYF.

This clone was seen only once. The chain carries TRBV24-1 and TRBJ2-3; 11 nucleotides line up with TRBD2. The V gene's germline CDR1 is KGHDR and CDR2 SFDVKD. The CDR3 has 17 amino acids. The trim removed 4 bases at V and 8 bases at J, leaving 13 bases unmatched. The DNA of the CDR3 is TGTGCCACCAGTGACCTCGAACTAGCGGGGGATGGTGGTACGCAGTATTTT. Translating gives CATSDLELAGDGGTQYF.

In this sample, this clone turned up a few times. The V call is TRBV5-5, the J call TRBJ2-1; possibly TRBD1 for D (5 bases). The CDR3 has 14 amino acids. V dropped 6 bases and J dropped 8 bases, with 18 bases sitting between them. Germline V CDR1 and CDR2: SGHKS, YYEKEE (reference sequence). Here the CDR3 DNA reads TGTGCCAGCAACTCCCTCGGGCCCAGGGATGAGCAGTTCTTC. Its translation: CASNSLGPRDEQFF.

This rearrangement joins TRBV11-2 to TRBJ2-7; D is ambiguous. In germline, CDR1 is SGHAT, CDR2 FQNNGV. The CDR3 spans 12 residues. V was shortened by 7 bases and J by 2 bases, with 9 bases between the two germline ends. The CDR3 here is CASTPSPYEQYF. In nucleotides, the CDR3 is TGTGCCAGCACCCCCTCCCCCTACGAGCAGTACTTC.

The chain employs TRBV15 and TRBJ1-2; 9 nucleotides line up with TRBD1. The CDR3 contains 16 residues. V dropped 2 bases and J dropped 2; count of bases not matched to a gene: 6. Germline V gene lookup returns CDR1 LNHNV and CDR2 YYDKDF (reference sequence). The CDR3 nucleotides are TGTGCCACCAGCAGAACCTTACAGGGGGCGAACTATGGCTACACCTTC. Translated: CATSRTLQGANYGYTF.